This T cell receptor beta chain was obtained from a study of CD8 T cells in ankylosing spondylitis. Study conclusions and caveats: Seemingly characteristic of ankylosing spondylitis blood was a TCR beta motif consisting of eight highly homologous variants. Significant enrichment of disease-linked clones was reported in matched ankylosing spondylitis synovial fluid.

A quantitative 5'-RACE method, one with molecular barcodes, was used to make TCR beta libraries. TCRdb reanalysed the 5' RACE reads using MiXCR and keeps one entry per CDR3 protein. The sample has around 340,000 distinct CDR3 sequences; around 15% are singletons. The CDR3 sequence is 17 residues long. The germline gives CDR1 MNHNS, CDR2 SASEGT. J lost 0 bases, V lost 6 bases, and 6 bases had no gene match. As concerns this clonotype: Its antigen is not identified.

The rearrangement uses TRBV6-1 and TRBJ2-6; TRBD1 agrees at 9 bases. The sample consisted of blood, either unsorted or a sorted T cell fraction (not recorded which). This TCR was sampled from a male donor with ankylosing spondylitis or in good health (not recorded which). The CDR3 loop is CASSKTGGVSGANVLTF. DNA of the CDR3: TGTGCCAGCAGCAAGACAGGGGGTGTCTCTGGGGCCAACGTCCTGACTTTC.